These T cell receptor beta chains were read from a single sample in a study of glioma-infiltrating T cells after dendritic cell vaccination. This table comes from immunoSEQ multiplex PCR, and its TCRdb copy is limited to in-frame clones, with some not included. The sample records around 60,000 clones, roughly 84% being singletons. The material sequenced was blood, taken after dendritic cell vaccination. These TCRs come from a human donor with glioblastoma. Each CDR3 is given with its conserved first and last residue. The D gene is left open where the match is weak. Clone size, where shown, is once, few, many, or a class for clones that have expanded.

TRBD1	NA	TRBV7-9	TRBJ2-3	TGTGCCAGCAGCTTACTGGACAGGGGAGCAGATACGCAGTATTTT	CASSLLDRGADTQYF
NA	NA	TRBV5-8	TRBJ1-1	TGTGCCAGCAGCTTGAATCTAAACACTGAAGCTTTCTTT	CASSLNLNTEAFF
NA	NA	TRBV2	TRBJ1-6	TGTGCCAGCAGGGTATCCTATAATTCCCCCCTCCACTTT	CASRVSYNSPLHF
TRBD1	NA	TRBV7-2	TRBJ2-5	TGTGCCAGCAGCTTATTCCAGGGGGCAATATCGGAGACCCAGTACTTC	CASSLFQGAISETQYF
NA	few	TRBV7-2	TRBJ2-7	TGTGCCAGCAGCCTCAGGGTCCACGAGCAGTACTTC	CASSLRVHEQYF
NA	NA	TRBV19	TRBJ2-1	TGTGCCAGTAGGACCACAGGGTCAAGATCTGAGCAGTTCTTC	CASRTTGSRSEQFF
NA	NA	TRBV7-9	TRBJ1-1	TGTGCCAGCAGCTCTAACCAAAGAAAAGCTTTCTTT	CASSSNQRKAFF
TRBD2	NA	TRBV9	TRBJ2-1	TGTGCCAGCAGCGCACTAGCGGGGGAAAACAATGAGCAGTTCTTC	CASSALAGENNEQFF
TRBD1	NA	TRBV5-1	TRBJ1-6	TGCGCCAGCAGCTTGGGGGGACAGGGGCCTTCACCCCTCCACTTT	CASSLGGQGPSPLHF
NA	NA	TRBV7-3	TRBJ2-1	TGTGCCAGCAGCCCTTGGGGGGGCAGGGACAATGAGCAGTTCTTC	CASSPWGGRDNEQFF
TRBD1	few	TRBV30	TRBJ2-4	TGTGCCTGGAGCCCCAGGGGACAGGAAAACATTCAGTACTTC	CAWSPRGQENIQYF
TRBD1	once	TRBV4-1	TRBJ1-6	TGCGCCAGCAGCCAAGCCGGCGGGTCCAGGGGGTCACCCCTCCACTTT	CASSQAGGSRGSPLHF
TRBD1	NA	TRBV4-1	TRBJ1-2	TGCGCCAGCAGCCAATTTCAGGGGGCGAGGTATGGCTACACCTTC	CASSQFQGARYGYTF
NA	few	TRBV25-1	TRBJ1-6	TGTGCCAGCACCCGGACAGTCAATTCCCCCCTCCACTTT	CASTRTVNSPLHF
NA	NA	TRBV2	TRBJ1-2	TGTGCCAGCAGTGAAGATGAACTATTTTGCACCTTC	CASSEDELFCTF
NA	once	TRBV10-3	TRBJ1-6	TGTGCCATCAGTGGGGACTTTACGGAGAATTCACCCCTCCACTTT	CAISGDFTENSPLHF
NA	few	TRBV10-1	TRBJ2-1	TGCGCCAGCAGTGCTGGGGCCGGTGAGCAGTTCTTC	CASSAGAGEQFF
TRBD1	few	TRBV19	TRBJ1-5	TGTGCCAGTAGTATAGACAGGGGGCTTCGGCCCCAGCATTTT	CASSIDRGLRPQHF
TRBD2	few	TRBV7-3	TRBJ2-1	TGTGCCAGCAGCTTGACTAGCGTCTACAATGAGCAGTTCTTC	CASSLTSVYNEQFF
TRBD1	NA	TRBV6-5	TRBJ1-2	TGTGCCAGCACCACAGGACAGGCCTATGGCTACACCTTC	CASTTGQAYGYTF
NA	once	TRBV4-1	TRBJ1-2	TGCGCCAGCAGTCAGACGGTTCCGGGGGGACATGGCTACACCTTC	CASSQTVPGGHGYTF
NA	once	TRBV4-3	TRBJ1-2	TGCGCCAGCAGCCAAGTAGAGGGCGGAAGCTATGGCTACACCTTC	CASSQVEGGSYGYTF
TRBD1	NA	TRBV5-1	TRBJ1-2	TGCGCCAGCAGCACCGGACAGGGGGCAGGTGGCTACACCTTC	CASSTGQGAGGYTF
TRBD1	NA	TRBV2	TRBJ1-4	TGTGCCAGCAGTGAAGGGACAGGGGGAGGTGAAAAACTGTTTTTT	CASSEGTGGGEKLFF
NA	NA	TRBV7-2	TRBJ1-1	TGTGCCAGCAGCCAAGATTGGGGGCTGGGGACTGAAGCTTTCTTT	CASSQDWGLGTEAFF
NA	once	TRBV4-3	TRBJ2-7	TGCGCCAGCAGCCAAGAGGGGCCAGGGGTCCTATCCTACGAGCAGTACTTC	CASSQEGPGVLSYEQYF